This T cell receptor (beta chain) was sequenced for a study of blood T cell repertoires in COVID-19. Study-level information: COVID-19 samples, acute and convalescent, were from the United States, Italy and Spain. Sources were T cells, B-cell-depleted T cells, or PBMCs; the material itself was cDNA or gDNA.

Authors' methods: From reference gene primer amplification, estimates of nucleated cell counts were derived. TCRdb's copy holds only in-frame clones and misses some; the assay was immunoSEQ multiplex PCR. V and J calls and clone size are those listed in that table; D and trimming were worked out from the DNA. The sample holds roughly 400,000 clones; approximately 91% are singletons and the top ten take around 2%. Study members were between roughly 18 and 100 years old and lived in 25 or so US regions. The sequenced sample was PBMCs or T cells enriched from blood (not recorded which). The clonotype originates from a woman between 40 and 55 years old with acute COVID-19.

The CDR3 reads CASSLAPDSGGPFSYEQYF. DNA of the CDR3: TGTGCCAGCAGCTTAGCCCCGGATAGCGGGGGCCCCTTCTCCTACGAGCAGTACTTC. The chain couples TRBV7-6 to TRBJ2-7; 9 nucleotides line up with TRBD2. Germline CDR1 and CDR2: SGHVS and FNYEAQ. V gave up 0 bases and J gave up 0 bases; unmatched junction bases: 12. The CDR3 runs 19 residues.